Listed below are T cell receptor beta chains from one sample, sequenced in a study of T-cell reconstitution after alpha-beta-depleted transplantation in children. TCRdb re-called the PCR reads through MiXCR, storing one row per CDR3 protein. Of 700,000 or so distinct CDR3 sequences listed, around 14% are singletons. The sequences come from PBMCs, collected before TCRalphabeta/CD19-depleted stem cell transplant. The source of these receptors is a girl aged 2 to 9 with congenital amegakaryocytic thrombocytopenia, due to receive a stem cell transplant. CDR3s include the opening cysteine and the closing phenylalanine or tryptophan. Each record gives: V gene, D gene, clone size, J gene, CDR3 protein, CDR3 DNA. D genes are given only for firm matches. The listing skips clone size in some rows; elsewhere it reads once, few, many or a size class.

TRBV10-3	TRBD1	-	TRBJ2-7	CAISGSNSGTGGYEQYF	TGTGCCATCAGTGGCTCCAACTCGGGGACAGGGGGCTACGAGCAGTACTTC
TRBV5-1	-	-	TRBJ1-6	CASSPGTELLPPLHF	TGCGCCAGCAGCCCAGGGACGGAGCTCTTACCACCCCTCCACTTT
TRBV27	TRBD2	few	TRBJ2-7	CASSLRTSGSSLGSYEQYF	TGTGCCAGCAGTTTAAGGACTAGCGGGAGCTCCCTTGGCTCCTACGAGCAGTACTTC
TRBV5-5	TRBD2	-	TRBJ2-1	CASSFPAPSGSSLFF	TGTGCCAGCAGCTTTCCCGCACCCAGCGGGAGTAGCTTGTTCTTC
TRBV7-8	TRBD1	many	TRBJ2-5	CASSLMTGGDQETQYF	TGTGCCAGCAGCTTAATGACAGGGGGGGATCAAGAGACCCAGTACTTC
TRBV5-8	TRBD1	many	TRBJ1-2	CASSFRQGALGYTF	TGTGCCAGCAGCTTTAGACAGGGGGCACTTGGCTACACCTTC
TRBV20-1	TRBD2	-	TRBJ2-1	CSATNLAGVDNEQFF	TGCAGTGCCACAAATCTAGCGGGAGTGGACAATGAGCAGTTCTTC
TRBV20-1	-	-	TRBJ2-2	CSALGGAGELFF	TGCAGTGCCCTGGGTGGGGCTGGGGAGCTGTTTTTT
TRBV6-4	-	-	TRBJ1-5	CASTKEEQPQHF	TGTGCCAGCACTAAGGAGGAACAGCCCCAGCATTTT
TRBV7-6	TRBD2	-	TRBJ2-1	CASSLALAGYDEQFF	TGTGCCAGCAGCTTAGCACTAGCGGGATACGATGAGCAGTTCTTC
TRBV5-1	TRBD2	many	TRBJ2-3	CASSGGSDTDTQYF	TGCGCCAGCAGCGGCGGGAGCGATACAGATACGCAGTATTTT
TRBV29-1	TRBD1	many	TRBJ1-1	CSVVGTGVPEAFF	TGCAGCGTGGTCGGGACAGGGGTCCCCGAAGCTTTCTTT